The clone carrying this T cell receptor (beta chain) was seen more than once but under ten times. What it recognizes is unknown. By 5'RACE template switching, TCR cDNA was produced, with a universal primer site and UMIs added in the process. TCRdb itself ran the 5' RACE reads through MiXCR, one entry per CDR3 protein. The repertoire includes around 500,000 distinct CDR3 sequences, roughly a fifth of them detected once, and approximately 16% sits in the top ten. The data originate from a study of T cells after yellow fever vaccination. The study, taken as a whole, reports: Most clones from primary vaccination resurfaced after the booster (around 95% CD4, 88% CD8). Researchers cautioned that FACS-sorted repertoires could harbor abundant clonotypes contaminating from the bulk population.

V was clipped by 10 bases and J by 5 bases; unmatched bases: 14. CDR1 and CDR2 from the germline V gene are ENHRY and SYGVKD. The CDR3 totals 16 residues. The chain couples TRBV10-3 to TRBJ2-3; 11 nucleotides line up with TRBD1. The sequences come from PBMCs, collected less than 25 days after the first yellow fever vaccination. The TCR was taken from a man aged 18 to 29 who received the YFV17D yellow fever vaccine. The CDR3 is CATLDVGQGAQDTQYF. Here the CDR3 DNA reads TGTGCCACCCTGGACGTCGGACAGGGGGCGCAAGATACGCAGTATTTT.